This TCR beta chain was documented in a study of blood T cells in healthy people across ages (dated by TCRdb to the mid-2010s). In terms of the full investigation: In model experiments, template switching captured about one uniquely barcoded TCR beta cDNA molecule for every two T cells. For two donors (one aged 18 to 29 and one aged 80 or older), the study analyzed two additional independent replicas of 1 million unique cDNA reads from the same blood draw. Donors of different ages were randomly distributed across sequencing lanes to avoid experimental bias. Four age groups were formed from the donors: young (average about 17 years), middle-aged (approximately 39), aged (roughly 59) and long-lived (less than 85). The study measured age-related changes in TCR beta repertoire diversity using deep sequencing normalized with unique cDNA molecular identifiers. Results the study describes overall, beyond this receptor: There was a strong correlation between observed TCR beta diversity and the percentage of naive T cells measured by flow cytometry. The CMV infection status of donors was not known, potentially confounding age-related changes in expanded clonotypes. The long-lived group showed more naive CD4+ T cells, fewer expanded clones and increased TCR diversity than the aged group, suggesting age selection. Since profiling was done on bulk unsorted PBMCs, naive and antigen-experienced compartments could not be conclusively compared. Observed TCR beta diversity per million T cells fell roughly linearly with age, and a significant reduction was already apparent by age approximately 40. Estimates of total diversity based on one million sequenced T cells were considered lower bounds and underestimates.

Systemically healthy Caucasian individuals from Russia, approximately 39 in total and aged about 6 to 100 years, were included as donors. Around 10 milliliters of peripheral blood were collected from each donor into EDTA-treated Vacutainer tubes. Ficoll-Paque density-gradient centrifugation was used to isolate PBMCs, with at least 6.5 million per sample. Total RNA was extracted from PBMCs with Trizol reagent, with at least 6 micrograms obtained per sample. For every donor, an aliquot of PBMCs went through flow cytometry to measure the percentages of naive CD45RAhigh/CD27high T cells. The library was made by 5' RACE. Sequenced using an Illumina HiSeq 2500. A second about 7 to 11 cycle PCR used a sample-barcoded 5' primer and a J-beta primer mix. A unique molecular identifier was introduced onto each TCR beta cDNA molecule by a template-switch 5' adaptor carrying 12 random nucleotides. Each sample yielded at least 3 million CDR3-containing paired-end reads. All of the RNA was converted into first-strand cDNA using the Mint cDNA synthesis kit, with a TRBC-specific oligonucleotide serving as the primer. Following uracil-DNA glycosylase treatment, a first 18-cycle PCR with universal primers M1SS and BC2_uni_R was performed on all cDNA. Turning to the authors' computational methods: For normalization, 1 million high-quality reads, each with a distinct molecular identifier, were randomly selected from each sample. Instead of being binned into consensus sequences, reads with shared molecular identifiers were discarded. MiTCR, with a Q25 quality threshold and the strictest error-elimination algorithm, was used for CDR3 identification, clonotype clustering and error correction. A nonparametric unseen species model with Euler transformation was used to estimate a lower bound on total TCR beta diversity. TCRdb trimmed public reads at Q25 via fastp, called clones via MiXCR and kept in-frame beta chains. Rows with one shared CDR3 protein collapse into an entry with the most common genes and DNA. The V and J calls here are based on TCRdb, not the publication. In all, the sample holds 1,300,000 or so distinct CDR3 sequences, and around 59% of those were seen once. Over 5.5% of the sample rests with the top ten.

This clonotype was found once. Which antigen it targets is not known. No much larger clonotype is one base removed from it; base qualities were not supplied. CDR1 and CDR2 were assigned from the germline V gene (reference sequence) as LGHDT and YNNKEL. The junction carries 16 bases between V and J, which are trimmed by 3 bases and 4 bases respectively. The CDR3 starts with the cysteine, ends with the phenylalanine, and has 16 residues. The retained sequence is limited to the CDR3, 48 bases, with the frame set at the first base. The TCR sequence derives from a man aged 18 to 29 in good health. Recombination connected TRBV3-1 to TRBJ2-1; a confident D gene designation cannot be given. Sequencing was carried out using blood. The DNA is as follows: TGTGCCAGCAGCCACCCGACGCAAAGGTTATACAATGAGCAGTTCTTC. The translation is CASSHPTQRLYNEQFF.